This TCR beta chain was sequenced in a study of human T cells and chemical hapten exposure. Regarding time point: patch test 1, 2 weeks after DPC sensitization. Specified treatment: therapeutic diphenylcyclopropenone sensitization with weekly scalp DPC. People who gave samples had alopecia, were 18 to 70 years old, and were suitable for DPC. This clonotype was picked up many times. The antigen remains undetermined. One entry per CDR3 protein, called by TCRdb with MiXCR from the RACE reads. The data hold about 60,000 distinct CDR3 sequences, with 7% to 10% observed a single time. V was pared by 4 bases and J by 1 base, with 5 bases between. The CDR3 consists of 13 residues. Germline V gene sequence: CDR1 SGHVS, CDR2 FNYEAQ. Study-level findings and limits: With regard to DPC sensitization, TCRs above 1 in 1000 frequency did not change.

Sequenced material: whole blood, taken in connection with sensitization to the hapten diphenylcyclopropenone (DPC). This TCR was sampled from a woman aged 40 to 50 with alopecia areata. Some clones in this sample may be carry-over from other donors' samples. The rearrangement uses TRBV7-6 and TRBJ2-1; D remains unclear. The CDR3 nucleotides are TGTGCCAGCAGCTGGCAGTCCTACAATGAGCAGTTCTTC. Encoded protein: CASSWQSYNEQFF.